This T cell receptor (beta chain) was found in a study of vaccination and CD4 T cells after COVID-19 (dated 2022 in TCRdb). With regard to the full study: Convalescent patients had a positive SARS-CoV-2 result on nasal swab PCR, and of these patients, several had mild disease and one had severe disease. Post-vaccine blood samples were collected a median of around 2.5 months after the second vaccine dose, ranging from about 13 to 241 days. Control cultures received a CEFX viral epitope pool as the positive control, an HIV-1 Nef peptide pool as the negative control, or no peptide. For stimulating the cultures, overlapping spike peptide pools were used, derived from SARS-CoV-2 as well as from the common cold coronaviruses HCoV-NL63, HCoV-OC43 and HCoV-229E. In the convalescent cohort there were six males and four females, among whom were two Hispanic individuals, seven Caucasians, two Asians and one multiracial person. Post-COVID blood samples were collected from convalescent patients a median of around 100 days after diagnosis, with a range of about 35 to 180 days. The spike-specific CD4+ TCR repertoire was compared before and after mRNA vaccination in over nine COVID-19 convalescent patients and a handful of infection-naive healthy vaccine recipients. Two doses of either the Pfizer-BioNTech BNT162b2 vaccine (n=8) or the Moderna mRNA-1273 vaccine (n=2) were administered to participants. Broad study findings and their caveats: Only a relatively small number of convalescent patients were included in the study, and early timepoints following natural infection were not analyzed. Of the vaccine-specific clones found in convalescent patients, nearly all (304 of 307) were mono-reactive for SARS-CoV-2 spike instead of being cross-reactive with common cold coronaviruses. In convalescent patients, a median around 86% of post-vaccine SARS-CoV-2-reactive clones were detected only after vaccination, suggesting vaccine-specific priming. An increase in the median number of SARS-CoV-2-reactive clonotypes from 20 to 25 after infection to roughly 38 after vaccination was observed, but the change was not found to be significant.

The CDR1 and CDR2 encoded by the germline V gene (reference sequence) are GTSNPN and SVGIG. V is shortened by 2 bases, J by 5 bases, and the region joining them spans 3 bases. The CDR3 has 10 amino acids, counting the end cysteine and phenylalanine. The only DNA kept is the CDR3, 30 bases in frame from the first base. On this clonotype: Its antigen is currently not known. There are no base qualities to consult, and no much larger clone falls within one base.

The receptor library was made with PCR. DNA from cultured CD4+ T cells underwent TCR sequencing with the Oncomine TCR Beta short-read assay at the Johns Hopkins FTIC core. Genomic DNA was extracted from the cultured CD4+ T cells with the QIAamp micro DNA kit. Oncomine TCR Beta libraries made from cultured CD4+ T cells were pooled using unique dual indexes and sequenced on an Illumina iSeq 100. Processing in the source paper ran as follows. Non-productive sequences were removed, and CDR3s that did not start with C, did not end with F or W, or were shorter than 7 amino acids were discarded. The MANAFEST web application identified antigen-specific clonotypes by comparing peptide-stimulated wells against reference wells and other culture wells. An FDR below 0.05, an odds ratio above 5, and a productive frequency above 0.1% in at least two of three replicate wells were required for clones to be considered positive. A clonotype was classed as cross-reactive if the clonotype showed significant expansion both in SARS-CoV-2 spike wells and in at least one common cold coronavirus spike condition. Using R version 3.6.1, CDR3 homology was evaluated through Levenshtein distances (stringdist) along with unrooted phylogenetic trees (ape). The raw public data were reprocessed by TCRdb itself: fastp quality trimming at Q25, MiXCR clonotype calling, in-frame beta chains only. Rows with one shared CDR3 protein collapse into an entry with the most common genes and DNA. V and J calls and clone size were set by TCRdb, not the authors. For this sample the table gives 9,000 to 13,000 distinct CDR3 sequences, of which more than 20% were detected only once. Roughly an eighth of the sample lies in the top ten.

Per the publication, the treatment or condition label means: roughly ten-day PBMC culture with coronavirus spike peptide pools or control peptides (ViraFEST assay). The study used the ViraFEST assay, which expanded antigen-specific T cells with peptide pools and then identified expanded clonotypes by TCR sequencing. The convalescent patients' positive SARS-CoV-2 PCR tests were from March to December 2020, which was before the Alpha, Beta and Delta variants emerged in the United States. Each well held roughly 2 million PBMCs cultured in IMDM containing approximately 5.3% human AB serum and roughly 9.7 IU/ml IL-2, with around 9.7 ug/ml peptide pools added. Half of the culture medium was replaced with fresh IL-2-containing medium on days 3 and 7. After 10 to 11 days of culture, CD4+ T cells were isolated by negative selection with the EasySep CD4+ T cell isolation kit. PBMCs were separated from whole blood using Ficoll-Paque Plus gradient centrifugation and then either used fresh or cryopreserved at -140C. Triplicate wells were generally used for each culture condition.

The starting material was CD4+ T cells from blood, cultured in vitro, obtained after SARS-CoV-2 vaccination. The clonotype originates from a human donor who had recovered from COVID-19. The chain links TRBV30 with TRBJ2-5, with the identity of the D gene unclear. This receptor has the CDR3 CAWSRETQYF. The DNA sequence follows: TGTGCCTGGAGTCGGGAGACCCAGTACTTC.